This TCR beta chain stems from a study of vaccination and CD4 T cells after COVID-19. About the study: There were six male and four female convalescents, and two of them were Hispanic. Stimulation of cells relied on overlapping spike peptides derived from SARS-CoV-2, HCoV-NL63, HCoV-OC43 and HCoV-229E.

Regarding this clonotype: Its target is not known.

Noted treatment: roughly ten-day PBMC culture with coronavirus spike peptide pools or control peptides (ViraFEST assay). Under the ViraFEST approach, antigen-specific T cells were expanded with peptide pools and TCRs subsequently sequenced. Half the medium was exchanged for fresh IL-2 medium on days 3 and 7. The Oncomine TCR Beta short-read assay was applied to DNA of cultured CD4+ T cells. Each CDR3 protein is one row after TCRdb ran MiXCR on the PCR reads. The sample holds 13,000 to 15,000 distinct CDR3 sequences, 43% seen once. Trimming cost V 2 bases and J 1 base, with 3 bases left between them. Germline V gives CDR1 SGHRS, CDR2 YFSETQ. This CDR3 contains 12 residues.

The source of this sequence is a human donor with COVID-19. This chain uses TRBV5-1 with TRBJ1-1; D call uncertain. Sequencing was carried out using cultured CD4+ T cells from blood. The CDR3 spells CASSFQNTEAFF. The CDR3 DNA sequence: TGCGCCAGCAGCTTCCAGAACACTGAAGCTTTCTTT.